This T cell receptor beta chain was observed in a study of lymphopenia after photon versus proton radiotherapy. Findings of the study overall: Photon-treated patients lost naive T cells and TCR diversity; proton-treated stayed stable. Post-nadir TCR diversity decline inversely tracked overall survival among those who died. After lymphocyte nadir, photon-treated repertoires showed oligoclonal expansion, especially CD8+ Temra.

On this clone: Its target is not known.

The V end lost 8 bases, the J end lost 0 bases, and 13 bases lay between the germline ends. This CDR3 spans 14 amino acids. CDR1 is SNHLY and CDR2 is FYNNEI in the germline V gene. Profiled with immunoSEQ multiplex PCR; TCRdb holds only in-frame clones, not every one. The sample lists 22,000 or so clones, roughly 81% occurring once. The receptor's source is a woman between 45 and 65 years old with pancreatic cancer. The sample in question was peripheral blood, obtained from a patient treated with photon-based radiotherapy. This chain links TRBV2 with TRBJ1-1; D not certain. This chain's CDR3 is CASDSRTMNTEAFF. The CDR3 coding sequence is TGTGCCAGCGATAGCAGAACCATGAACACTGAAGCTTTCTTT. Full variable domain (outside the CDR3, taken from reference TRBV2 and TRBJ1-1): EPEVTQTPSHQVTQMGQEVILRCVPISNHLYFYWYRQILGQKVEFLVSFYNNEISEKSEIFDDQFSVERPDGSNFTLKIRSTKLEDSAMYFCASDSRTMNTEAFFGQGTRLTVV.